This T cell receptor (beta chain) is drawn from a study of shared clonotypes between healthy human individuals. Profiled with immunoSEQ multiplex PCR; TCRdb holds only in-frame clones, not every one. Of about 2.3 million clones listed, roughly 90% were seen once; the top ten hold 0.37%. Trimming removed 0 bases at V and 5 bases at J, with 4 bases between. The CDR3 totals 13 residues. Germline CDR1 is LGHNA and CDR2 is YSLEER. The clonotype originates from a man aged 18 to 35 in good health. Some clones in this sample may be carry-over from other donors' samples. J is TRBJ1-4 and V is TRBV4-3; no clear D gene. Sequenced input: naive CD4+ T cells from PBMCs. Indicated subset: CD45RA+ positively selected. CDR3 in DNA: TGCGCCAGCAGCCAAGAACTAAATGAAAAACTGTTTTTT. Residues: CASSQELNEKLFF.